This T cell receptor beta chain emerged from a study of OX40 agonist ivuxolimab in advanced cancers. As for the study in general: The dose-escalation cohort had hepatocellular carcinoma, melanoma, renal cell or head and neck cancer. One patient with hepatocellular carcinoma and two with cutaneous melanoma, three in all, had partial responses.

Produced via immunoSEQ multiplex PCR; TCRdb's table is partial and in-frame only. Counted here are tens of thousands of clones, 80% to 90% occurring once; the ten biggest clones make up approximately 2.4%. Germline V lookup: CDR1 MNHNY, CDR2 SVGAGI (reference sequence). The CDR3 is 8 amino acids. Autoimmune disease history or systemic immunosuppression was exclusionary. This receptor was taken from an adult with an advanced solid tumor such as melanoma, head and neck, liver or kidney cancer. V is TRBV6-6 and J is TRBJ1-1, with D unclear. The sample was CD4+ or CD8+ T cells sorted from blood, taken in a trial of the OX40 agonist ivuxolimab. The CDR3 DNA is TGTTCTTACACTGAAGCTTTCTTT. Its translation: CSYTEAFF.